The 28 T cell receptor beta chains below all came from one sample that was sequenced in a study of cytomegalovirus exposure and HLA in healthy donors. The repertoire was sequenced with immunoSEQ multiplex PCR; TCRdb's copy has only in-frame clones and lacks some. The sample carries about 240,000 clones, 86% recorded once. The specimen sequenced was PBMCs. The receptors here all came from a woman between 25 and 40 years old in good health and CMV-seropositive.

This clone was counted a single time. This rearrangement joins TRBV7-9 to TRBJ1-1, with D uncertain. CDR3 length: 12 amino acids. With 1 base removed from V and 10 bases from J, the gap between germline ends came to 10 bases. Germline CDR1 SEHNR, CDR2 FQNEAQ (reference sequence). The CDR3 coding sequence is TGTGCCAGCAGCTTAGACGAGAGAGGAGCTTTCTTT. Protein: CASSLDERGAFF.

The chain links TRBV7-8 to TRBJ1-5; D gene unclear. With 3 bases removed from V and 5 bases from J, the gap between germline ends came to 11 bases. Germline V lookup: CDR1 SGHVS, CDR2 FQNEAQ. CDR3 length: 14 residues. CDR3 nucleotides: TGTGCCAGCAGCTTCCGCGGGTACGATCAGCCCCAGCATTTT. Protein sequence: CASSFRGYDQPQHF. Full variable domain (outside the CDR3, taken from reference TRBV7-8 and TRBJ1-5): GAGVSQSPRYKVAKRGQDVALRCDPISGHVSLFWYQQALGQGPEFLTYFQNEAQLDKSGLPSDRFFAERPEGSVSTLKIQRTQQEDSAVYLCASSFRGYDQPQHFGDGTRLSIL.

This clone was detected once. The chain employs TRBV21-1 and TRBJ1-5. TRBV21-1 is a recognized pseudogene. This CDR3 has 15 amino acids. The CDR3 spells CASSRHRGDNQPQHF. The CDR3 DNA is TGTGCCAGCAGCAGACACCGGGGGGACAATCAGCCCCAGCATTTT.

The chain recombines TRBV2 with TRBJ1-2, with TRBD1 matching over 7 bases. The trim removed 5 bases at V and 1 base at J, leaving 4 bases unmatched. This CDR3 is built from 14 residues. Per germline, CDR1 SNHLY and CDR2 FYNNEI. CDR3 loop: CASSPGQFNYGYTF. As DNA, the CDR3 is TGTGCCAGCAGTCCGGGACAGTTTAACTATGGCTACACCTTC. Full variable domain (remainder filled in from reference TRBV2 and TRBJ1-2): EPEVTQTPSHQVTQMGQEVILRCVPISNHLYFYWYRQILGQKVEFLVSFYNNEISEKSEIFDDQFSVERPDGSNFTLKIRSTKLEDSAMYFCASSPGQFNYGYTFGSGTRLTVV.

This chain uses TRBV5-8 with TRBJ1-2; D remains ambiguous. Deletions cut 4 bases from V and 2 bases from J, with 12 bases between. The CDR3 runs to 14 residues. Germline-derived CDR1 and CDR2 are SGHTS and YDEGEE. In DNA form, the CDR3 reads TGTGCCAGCAGCCGACGGACTATCAACTATGGCTACACCTTC. Protein product: CASSRRTINYGYTF.

The chain recombines TRBV7-9 with TRBJ1-2; a possible D gene is TRBD1 (6 bases). Germline assignment: CDR1 SEHNR and CDR2 FQNEAQ (reference sequence). There are 14 residues in the CDR3. The germline V and J ends were trimmed by 0 bases and 8 bases, with 13 bases remaining between them. In DNA, the CDR3 is TGTGCCAGCAGCTTAGCGGGACACGGATTAGGCTACACCTTC. Its translation is CASSLAGHGLGYTF.

This rearrangement joins TRBV2 to TRBJ1-4; 7 bases agree with TRBD1. The CDR3 runs to 14 residues. With 3 bases clipped from V and 6 bases from J, the junction kept 4 bases outside the gene matches. The germline gives CDR1 SNHLY, CDR2 FYNNEI. CDR3 bases: TGTGCCAGCAGTGAGCAGGGGGGCGATGAAAAACTGTTTTTT. Its protein is CASSEQGGDEKLFF.

The CDR3 region has the DNA TGCGCCAGCAGCGGGGGGCTAGCGGGAGCGACCTACAATGAGCAGTTCTTC. As protein: CASSGGLAGATYNEQFF. The J gene is TRBJ2-1, the V gene TRBV5-1; 10 nucleotides line up with TRBD2. Losses at the gene ends were 4 bases for V and 2 bases for J; bases not matched to a gene: 9. Germline V CDR1 and CDR2: SGHRS, YFSETQ. The CDR3 consists of 17 residues.

This clone has only a few counts. This chain uses TRBV28 with TRBJ1-2, with D uncertain. This CDR3 has 13 amino acids. V dropped 1 base and J dropped 7 bases, with 10 bases sitting between them. In germline, CDR1 is MDHEN, CDR2 SYDVKM. CDR3 amino acids: CASSLSRLGGYTF. In nucleotides, the CDR3 is TGTGCCAGCAGTTTATCCAGGCTTGGTGGCTACACCTTC.

The J gene is TRBJ2-7, the V gene TRBV5-1; no clear D. This CDR3 is 11 amino acids long. Germline V gives CDR1 SGHRS, CDR2 YFSETQ. The germline V and J ends were trimmed by 5 bases and 6 bases, with 9 bases remaining between them. The CDR3 region has the DNA TGCGCCAGCAGTGCTCCCGGCGAGCAGTACTTC. Protein sequence: CASSAPGEQYF.

CDR3 DNA sequence: TGTGCCAGCAGCCTGATAAGGGGTAGCAATGAGCAGTTCTTC. This sequence encodes CASSLIRGSNEQFF. The V gene is TRBV7-2, the J gene TRBJ2-1, with D possibly matching TRBD1 (5 bases). With 5 bases removed from V and 6 bases from J, the gap between germline ends came to 14 bases. The CDR3 sequence is 14 residues long. Germline CDR1 and CDR2: SGHTA and FQGNSA.

This clone was observed a single time. The chain uses TRBV27 and TRBJ2-7; 10 positions agree with TRBD2. The CDR3 is made up of 13 amino acids. CDR1 and CDR2 (germline): MNHEY, SMNVEV (reference sequence). With V trimmed by 6 bases and J by 2 bases, 1 base remained unmatched. The CDR3 sequence is CASRLAGTYEQYF. In DNA form, the CDR3 reads TGTGCCAGCAGACTAGCGGGAACCTACGAGCAGTACTTC.

V and J are TRBV2 and TRBJ2-7; tentatively, D is TRBD2 (6 bases). V gave up 9 bases and J gave up 2 bases, with 14 bases separating them. The CDR3 is 13 residues long. The germline V gene encodes CDR1 SNHLY and CDR2 FYNNEI. CDR3 sequence: CASFRGTTYEQYF. The CDR3 nucleotides read TGTGCCAGTTTCCGCGGGACGACCTACGAGCAGTACTTC.

The J gene is TRBJ2-4, the V gene TRBV7-2; TRBD1 is a possible D gene (6 bases). Per the germline V gene, CDR1 is SGHTA and CDR2 is FQGNSA. The ends were cut back, 1 base at V and 2 bases at J, with 15 bases in the middle. This CDR3 region has 17 residues. The CDR3 bases are TGTGCCAGCAGCTTAGGTGGGGACATAGCTTCCAAAAACATTCAGTACTTC. Translating it yields CASSLGGDIASKNIQYF.

The rearrangement uses TRBV11-2 and TRBJ2-2; D might be TRBD2 (5 bases). Germline CDR1 is SGHAT and CDR2 is FQNNGV. Deletions cut 2 bases from V and 5 bases from J, with 9 bases between. This CDR3 is 14 amino acids long. This CDR3 is CASSLLRETGELFF. The CDR3 nucleotides are TGTGCCAGCAGCTTATTACGGGAAACCGGGGAGCTGTTTTTT.

The chain uses TRBV6-1 and TRBJ2-7, with no clear D. Trimming removed 8 bases at V and 0 bases at J, with 14 bases between. The CDR3 has 14 amino acids. Germline V gene sequence: CDR1 MNHNS, CDR2 SASEGT. CDR3 sequence reads: CASGRHQNSYEQYF. Written as DNA, the CDR3 is TGTGCCAGCGGTAGACACCAGAACTCCTACGAGCAGTACTTC.

This clone was counted a few times. This rearrangement joins TRBV4-1 to TRBJ2-3; 9 nucleotides match TRBD1. The CDR3 length is 16 residues. Germline assignment: CDR1 MGHRA and CDR2 YSYEKL. Trimming cost V 5 bases and J 6 bases; bases outside gene matches: 12. The CDR3 DNA reads as TGCGCCAGCAGCGCCAAGTATGGGGACAGGGCTGATACGCAGTATTTT. This codes for CASSAKYGDRADTQYF.

The rearrangement joins TRBV18 to TRBJ2-5; 11 bases match TRBD2. The CDR3 totals 15 residues. Germline V lookup: CDR1 KGHSH, CDR2 LQKENI. V was clipped by 3 bases and J by 4 bases; unmatched bases: 4. Written as DNA, the CDR3 is TGTGCCAGCTCACCCCTAGCGGGAGGTCTAGAGACCCAGTACTTC. Translated, it gives CASSPLAGGLETQYF.

The chain couples TRBV10-3 to TRBJ2-7; 15 nucleotides agree with TRBD2. The germline V gene has CDR1 ENHRY and CDR2 SYGVKD. This CDR3 is 13 amino acids long. V dropped 6 bases and J dropped 6; count of bases not matched to a gene: 0. The CDR3 DNA reads as TGTGCCATCAGGGGACTAGCGGGAGGCGAGCAGTACTTC. The encoded protein is CAIRGLAGGEQYF.

This clone showed up just a few times. The gene calls are TRBV28 and TRBJ2-3; D gene ambiguous. Germline-derived CDR1 and CDR2 are MDHEN and SYDVKM. The CDR3 runs to 10 residues. Trimming took off 6 bases at V and 8 bases at J, with 6 bases between the two ends. CDR3: CASSFSTQYF. As DNA, the CDR3 is TGTGCCAGCAGCTTCTCTACGCAGTATTTT. The variable domain in full, with the rest retrieved from reference TRBV28 and TRBJ2-3, is DVKVTQSSRYLVKRTGEKVFLECVQDMDHENMFWYRQDPGLGLRLIYFSYDVKMKEKGDIPEGYSVSREKKERFSLILESASTNQTSMYLCASSFSTQYFGPGTRLTVL.

The V and J genes are TRBV6-1 and TRBJ1-2; 7 nucleotides line up with TRBD1. CDR3 length: 13 residues. Looked up from germline, CDR1 is MNHNS and CDR2 is SASEGT. V shed 4 bases and J 8 bases; nucleotides not matched to a gene: 7. The CDR3 region is CASSALQGMGYTF. DNA of the CDR3: TGTGCCAGCAGTGCGCTACAGGGGATGGGCTACACCTTC.

The table lists this clone with a few counts. CDR3 bases: TGTGCCAGCAGCCACTACGATACAGGGTCGGGTAGCAATCAGCCCCAGCATTTT. Protein sequence: CASSHYDTGSGSNQPQHF. The J gene is TRBJ1-5, the V gene TRBV7-9, with D possibly matching TRBD1 (6 bases). Trimming took 5 bases from V and 0 from J, leaving 20 bases between them. The CDR3 is 18 residues long. Germline CDR1 SEHNR, CDR2 FQNEAQ (reference sequence). Looking up the rest from reference TRBV7-9 and TRBJ1-5 gives the full variable domain: DTGVSQNPRHKITKRGQNVTFRCDPISEHNRLYWYRQTLGQGPEFLTYFQNEAQLEKSRLLSDRFSAERPKGSFSTLEIQRTEQGDSAMYLCASSHYDTGSGSNQPQHFGDGTRLSIL.

The genes are TRBV7-6 and TRBJ2-2, with 7 bases identical to TRBD1. This CDR3 has 15 residues. After removal of 4 bases from V and 2 bases from J, the junction contained 4 bases not matched to a gene. Germline loops: CDR1 SGHVS, CDR2 FNYEAQ. The CDR3 loop reads CASSSPGGNTGELFF. The CDR3 DNA is TGTGCCAGCAGCTCTCCAGGGGGTAACACCGGGGAGCTGTTTTTT. The full variable domain, completed using reference TRBV7-6 and TRBJ2-2, is GAGVSQSPRYKVTKRGQDVALRCDPISGHVSLYWYRQALGQGPEFLTYFNYEAQQDKSGLPNDRFSAERPEGSISTLTIQRTEQRDSAMYRCASSSPGGNTGELFFGEGSRLTVL.

The table lists this clone with a few counts. V is TRBV19 and J is TRBJ1-2, with a tentative D call TRBD1 (6 bases). In germline, CDR1 is LNHDA, CDR2 SQIVND (reference sequence). V was shortened by 3 bases and J by 2 bases, with 10 bases between the two germline ends. The CDR3 contains 14 residues. Here the CDR3 DNA reads TGTGCCAGTAGTATGTTGGACAGCAACTATGGCTACACCTTC. Protein: CASSMLDSNYGYTF.

This chain connects TRBV5-4 to TRBJ2-3; TRBD1 matches at 7 bases. In germline, CDR1 is SGHNT, CDR2 YYREEE (reference sequence). The CDR3 runs 15 residues. The V and J ends lost 0 bases and 6 bases, in that order; junction bases with no gene match: 7. CDR3 loop: CASSLDRGARDTQYF. CDR3 coding DNA: TGTGCCAGCAGCTTGGACAGGGGCGCGAGGGATACGCAGTATTTT.

The chain is built from TRBV13 and TRBJ1-2; 8 nucleotides match TRBD1. V lost 3 bases, J lost 8 bases, and 20 bases stayed unmatched. Germline V lookup: CDR1 PRHDT, CDR2 FYEKMQ (reference sequence). The CDR3 is 18 residues long. CDR3: CASSFVLQGESILEGYTF. DNA of the CDR3: TGTGCCAGCAGCTTTGTTCTACAGGGGGAGTCTATATTGGAGGGCTACACCTTC.

This clone appeared a single time. V gene TRBV6-5 combines with J gene TRBJ2-3; TRBD1 matches at 7 bases. CDR3 length equals 13 residues. CDR1 and CDR2 (germline): MNHEY, SVGAGI. The ends lost 6 bases at V and 4 bases at J; junction bases unmatched: 4. The CDR3 DNA follows: TGTGCCAGCAGCCTTGACAGGGCAGATACGCAGTATTTT. Translating it yields CASSLDRADTQYF.

The rearrangement links TRBV7-6 to TRBJ1-1; perhaps TRBD1 as D (6 bases). This CDR3 spans 15 amino acids. The V gene lost 3 bases and the J gene lost 1 base, with 12 bases spanning the gap. Germline CDR1 reads SGHVS; CDR2 reads FNYEAQ. This chain's CDR3 is CASSFGGGRNTEAFF. The CDR3, as DNA: TGTGCCAGCAGCTTCGGCGGGGGCCGGAACACTGAAGCTTTCTTT.